This TCR beta chain was identified in a study of cytomegalovirus exposure and HLA in healthy donors. A multiplex PCR was run with 60 Vbeta primers and 13 Jbeta primers. The data were produced by immunoSEQ multiplex PCR, yet TCRdb's version contains in-frame clones alone and is incomplete. In the table there are some 98,000 clones, more than 60% of which are singletons. The CDR3 has 19 residues. Trimming removed 0 bases from V and 3 bases from J; junction bases left unmatched: 15. Looked up from germline, CDR1 is GTSNPN and CDR2 is SVGIG (reference sequence). The sequenced sample was PBMCs. The chain uses TRBV30 and TRBJ2-7, with TRBD2 identical over 12 bases. This TCR derives from a man younger than 35 in good health and CMV-seropositive. This chain's CDR3 is CAWSVPRTSGDQLFYEQYF. The CDR3, as DNA: TGTGCCTGGAGTGTACCCCGGACTAGCGGGGACCAACTTTTCTACGAGCAGTACTTC. The complete variable domain, with remaining parts taken from reference TRBV30 and TRBJ2-7, reads SQTIHQWPATLVQPVGSPLSLECTVEGTSNPNLYWYRQAAGRGLQLLFYSVGIGQISSEVPQNLSASRPQDRQFILSSKKLLLSDSGFYLCAWSVPRTSGDQLFYEQYFGPGTRLTVT.